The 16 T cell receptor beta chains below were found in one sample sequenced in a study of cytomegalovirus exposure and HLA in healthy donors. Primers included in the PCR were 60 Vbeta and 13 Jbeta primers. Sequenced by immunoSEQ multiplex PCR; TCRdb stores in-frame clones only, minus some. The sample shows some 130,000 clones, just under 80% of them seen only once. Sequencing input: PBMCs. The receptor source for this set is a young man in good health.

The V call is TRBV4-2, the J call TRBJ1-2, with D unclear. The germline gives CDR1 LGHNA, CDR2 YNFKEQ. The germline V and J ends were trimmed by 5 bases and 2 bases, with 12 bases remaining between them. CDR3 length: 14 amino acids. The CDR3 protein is CASSTLTRNYGYTF. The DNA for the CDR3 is TGTGCCAGCAGCACCCTGACACGGAACTATGGCTACACCTTC.

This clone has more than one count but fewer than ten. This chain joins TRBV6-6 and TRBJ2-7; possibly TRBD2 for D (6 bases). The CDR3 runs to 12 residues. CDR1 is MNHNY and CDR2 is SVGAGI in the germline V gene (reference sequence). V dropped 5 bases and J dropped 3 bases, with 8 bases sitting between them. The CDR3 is CASSGGSYEQYF. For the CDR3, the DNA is TGTGCCAGCAGTGGGGGGAGCTACGAGCAGTACTTC.

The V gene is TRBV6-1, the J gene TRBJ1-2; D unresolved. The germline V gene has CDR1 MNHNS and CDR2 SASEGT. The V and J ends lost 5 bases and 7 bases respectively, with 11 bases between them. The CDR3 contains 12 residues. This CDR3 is CASSYSYGGYTF. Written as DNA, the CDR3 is TGTGCCAGCAGTTATTCCTACGGTGGCTACACCTTC.

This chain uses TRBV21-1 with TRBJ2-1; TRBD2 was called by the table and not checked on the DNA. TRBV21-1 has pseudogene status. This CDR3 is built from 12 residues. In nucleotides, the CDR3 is TGTGCCGCCTGGTGGGGGGACAATGAGCAGTTCTTC. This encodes CAAWWGDNEQFF.

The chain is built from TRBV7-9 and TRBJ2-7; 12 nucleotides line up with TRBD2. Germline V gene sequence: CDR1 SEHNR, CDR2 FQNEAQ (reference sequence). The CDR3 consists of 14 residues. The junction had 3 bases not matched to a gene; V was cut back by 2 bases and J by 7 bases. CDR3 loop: CASSLNGLAGEQYF. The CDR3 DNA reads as TGTGCCAGCAGCTTAAACGGACTAGCGGGGGAGCAGTACTTC.

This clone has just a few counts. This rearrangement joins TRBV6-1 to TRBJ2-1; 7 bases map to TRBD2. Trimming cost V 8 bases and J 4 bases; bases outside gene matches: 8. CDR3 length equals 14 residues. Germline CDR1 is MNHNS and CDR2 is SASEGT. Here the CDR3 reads CASGAAGEYNEQFF. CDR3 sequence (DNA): TGTGCCAGCGGCGCGGCGGGAGAGTACAATGAGCAGTTCTTC.

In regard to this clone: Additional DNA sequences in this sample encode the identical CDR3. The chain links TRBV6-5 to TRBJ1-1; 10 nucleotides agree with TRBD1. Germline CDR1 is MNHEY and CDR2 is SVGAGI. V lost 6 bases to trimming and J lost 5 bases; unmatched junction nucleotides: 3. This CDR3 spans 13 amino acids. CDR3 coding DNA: TGTGCCAGCAGCCCGGGACAGGGGACTGAAGCTTTCTTT. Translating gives CASSPGQGTEAFF.

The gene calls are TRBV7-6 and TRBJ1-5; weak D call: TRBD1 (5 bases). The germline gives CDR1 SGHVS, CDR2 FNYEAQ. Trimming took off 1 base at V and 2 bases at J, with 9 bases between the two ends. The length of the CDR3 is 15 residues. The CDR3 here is CASSLGQSGNQPQHF. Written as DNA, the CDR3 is TGTGCCAGCAGCTTAGGACAGAGTGGCAATCAGCCCCAGCATTTT.

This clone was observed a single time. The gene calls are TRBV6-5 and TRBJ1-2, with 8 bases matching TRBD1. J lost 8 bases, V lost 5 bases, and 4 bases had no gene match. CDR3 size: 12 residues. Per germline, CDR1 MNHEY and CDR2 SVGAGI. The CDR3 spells CASSRDRWGYTF. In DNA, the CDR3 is TGTGCCAGCAGTAGGGACAGGTGGGGCTACACCTTC.

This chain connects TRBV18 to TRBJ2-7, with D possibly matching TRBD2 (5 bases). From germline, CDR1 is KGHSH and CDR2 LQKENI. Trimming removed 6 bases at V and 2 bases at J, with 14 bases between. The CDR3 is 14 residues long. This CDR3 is CASSPGLDPYEQYF. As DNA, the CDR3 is TGTGCCAGCTCTCCCGGACTGGATCCCTACGAGCAGTACTTC.

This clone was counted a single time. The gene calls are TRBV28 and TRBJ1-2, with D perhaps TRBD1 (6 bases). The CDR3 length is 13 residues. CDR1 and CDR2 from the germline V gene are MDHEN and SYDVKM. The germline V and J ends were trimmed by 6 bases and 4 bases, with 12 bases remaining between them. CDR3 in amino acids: CASSRTGIYGYTF. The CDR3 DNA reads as TGTGCCAGCAGCCGTACAGGGATCTATGGCTACACCTTC.

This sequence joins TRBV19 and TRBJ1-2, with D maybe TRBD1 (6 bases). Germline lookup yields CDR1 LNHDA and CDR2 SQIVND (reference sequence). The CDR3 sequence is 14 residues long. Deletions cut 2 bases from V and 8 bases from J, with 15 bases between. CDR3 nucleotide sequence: TGTGCCAGTAGTATATCCCCCGGACAGCTCGGCTACACCTTC. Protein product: CASSISPGQLGYTF.

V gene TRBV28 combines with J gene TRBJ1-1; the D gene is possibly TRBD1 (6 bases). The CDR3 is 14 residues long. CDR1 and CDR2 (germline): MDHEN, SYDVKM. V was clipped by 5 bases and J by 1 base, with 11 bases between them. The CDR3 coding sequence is TGTGCCAGCAGTGGGACAACCCCGAACACTGAAGCTTTCTTT. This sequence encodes CASSGTTPNTEAFF.

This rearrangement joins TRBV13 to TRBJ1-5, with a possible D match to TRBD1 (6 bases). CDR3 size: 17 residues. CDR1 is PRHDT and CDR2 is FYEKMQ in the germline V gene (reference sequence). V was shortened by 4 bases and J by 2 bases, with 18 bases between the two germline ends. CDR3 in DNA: TGTGCCAGCAGCTCCTACGCGGGGGGCGCAGGCAATCAGCCCCAGCATTTT. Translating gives CASSSYAGGAGNQPQHF.

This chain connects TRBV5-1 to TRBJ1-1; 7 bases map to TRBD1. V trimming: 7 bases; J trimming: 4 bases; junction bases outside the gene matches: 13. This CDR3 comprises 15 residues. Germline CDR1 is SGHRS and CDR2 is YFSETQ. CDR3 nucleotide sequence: TGCGCCAGCGCTTTCGGGGGGGCAGGGGGCACTGAAGCTTTCTTT. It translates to CASAFGGAGGTEAFF.

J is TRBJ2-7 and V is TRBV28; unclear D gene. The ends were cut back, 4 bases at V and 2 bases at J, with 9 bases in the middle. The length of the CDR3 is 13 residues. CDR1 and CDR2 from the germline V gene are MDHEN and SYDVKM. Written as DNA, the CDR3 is TGTGCCAGCAGTTCGGGTAGCACCTACGAGCAGTACTTC. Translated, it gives CASSSGSTYEQYF.